What follows describes a single T cell receptor beta chain. Which antigen it targets is not known. No base quality values were provided; no much bigger clone lies one nucleotide off. According to the germline V gene (reference sequence), CDR1 reads MNHEY and CDR2 reads SMNVEV. The junction carries 14 bases between V and J, which are trimmed by 8 bases and 0 bases respectively. From the cysteine through the phenylalanine, the CDR3 covers 15 amino acids. Of all the DNA, just the CDR3 is kept, 45 bases in frame from base 1. This record comes from a study of shared clonotypes between healthy human individuals (dated by TCRdb to between 2020 and 2021). Turning to the overall study: A couple of women and three men aged 18 to 49 years were included in the cohort. For each donor, three plates each were used for CD4 naive and CD4 memory, two plates were used for CD8 naive, and one plate was used for CD8 memory. To estimate repertoire size and how much clonotype sharing occurs between individuals, the study deeply sequenced the blood TCR repertoires of roughly 5 healthy adults. To increase sequencing depth and limit assay-specific biases, TCR repertoire library preparation and sequencing were carried out by different laboratories using diverse techniques. Between about 0.85 and 8.9 billion PBMCs per donor were obtained by leukapheresis.

General study outcomes and caveats: Even with the large sequencing depth, rarefaction of the sorted-subset datasets indicated that sequencing was incomplete. The small number of donors limited the genetic and exposure-history diversity represented. Sampling was restricted to blood, and TCR repertoires in tissue are likely to differ from TCR repertoires in blood. Sharing across a few donors was observed for approximately 5% of naive CD4, about 4% of naive CD8, 2.3% of memory CD4, and around 0.4% of memory CD8 clonotypes. Estimated clonotype richness was generally larger for naive than for memory subsets. Based on pairwise subsampling, the degree of clonotype sharing among donors was expected to be affected by sequencing depth. Higher generation probabilities were observed for clonotypes shared by all four sorted-subset donors than for non-shared clonotypes.

CD8 naive samples were CD45RO-negative cells positively selected for CCR7, giving a CD45RA+CCR7+ population that excluded TemRA cells. Healthy HIV-negative adults with no recently reported acute infections or vaccinations were included as donors. Every donor was a Caucasian adult residing in Nashville, Tennessee, USA. Blood was obtained by leukapheresis, after which PBMCs were separated by Ficoll-Histopaque density gradient centrifugation and cryopreserved in liquid nitrogen vapor phase. Analytical flow cytometry was used to check the purity and quantity of every magnetically sorted T cell population. Genomic DNA was isolated from every sorted fraction and measured by UV absorbance on a Nanodrop 2000c. Using the deep immunoSEQ assay, TCR CDR3 regions were amplified from genomic DNA by multiplex PCR. Extracted genomic DNA from each cell subset was spread evenly across all wells of several immunoSEQ 96-well plates, with each plate serving as a replicate. For sorted subsets, each replicate PCR was loaded with 200 ng genomic DNA, equivalent to approximately 33,000 T cell genomes. The purified libraries were quantified using a Qubit 3.0 fluorometer, sized with a Bioanalyzer 2100, and then quantified again using the KAPA Library Quantification kit. Every immunoSEQ 96-well plate was sequenced on a separate single-read 150-cycle Illumina NextSeq 550 flow cell. The study's own analysis went as follows. The immunoSEQ output contained only junctional sequences without quality scores, so filtering could not match that applied to full-length reads. To assign V/J genes and CDR3, sequences were annotated against IMGT germline references using PyIR, a Python wrapper for IgBLAST v1.9. Reads were removed for weak V/J assignments (E-value above 1e-6), missing CDR3, stop codons, out-of-frame junctions, or ambiguous translated residues. V3J clonotypes were defined as sequences sharing the same inferred V gene, J gene, and CDR3 amino acid sequence. Percentage overlap between repertoires was calculated by dividing the number of shared unique clonotypes by the size of the smaller repertoire. Richness of each repertoire was evaluated using RTK rarefaction, the Chao1 estimator, and Recon v2.1 estimates of unobserved clonotypes. For all TCRbeta clonotypes obtained by the gDNA method from four donors, generation probabilities were computed with OLGA. Drawn from immuneACCESS, this table holds only the in-frame rearrangements with V and J called that TCRdb kept. Clones are partly lost; checked studies trace under half to an unresolved V gene and leave the rest unexplained. D and trimming were read from the DNA, whereas the V and J calls and clone size are those reported in that table. This sample lists 700,000 to 950,000 clones; 96% were detected once. The ten largest make up over 0.2% of the sample.

This TCR derives from a young man in good health. Here the chain combines TRBV27 and TRBJ1-5; the D segment could be TRBD1, given 5 matching bases. The material sequenced was naive CD8+ T cells sorted from blood. The cell subset or site label on this specimen signifies: CD45RA+CCR7+. The DNA sequence is TGTGCCAGCTGGTCCCGACAGTCTAGCAATCAGCCCCAGCATTTT. Its translation reads: CASWSRQSSNQPQHF.